This TCR beta chain originates from a study of T cell responses to AZD1222 COVID-19 vaccine. Study summary: The study pooled second doses at about 4 or about 12 weeks.

The CDR3 is 13 residues long. Germline V CDR1 and CDR2: SSHAT, FNYEAQ (reference sequence). Sequenced by immunoSEQ multiplex PCR; TCRdb stores in-frame clones only, minus some. The table records about 160,000 clones, 85% to 90% of them present only once. Points from the study as a whole: AZD1222 recipients seropositive at baseline numbered only five to seven. Vaccine-associated CD4 TCRs spanned spike, dominant at 160-218 and 743-854. Repertoire collection took place solely once the T cell response had peaked.

In the case of this clone: Its target is unknown. An end of the junction does not agree with germline; a read error may underlie this.

The TCR comes from an adult in good health. The sequenced sample was peripheral blood, obtained on day 0 of AZD1222 vaccination. The chain has TRBV7-7 and TRBJ1-6, with TRBD1 matching 7 bases. DNA for the CDR3: TGTGCTAGCAGCGTCGACAGGGATTCACCCCTCCACTTT. This sequence encodes CASSVDRDSPLHF.